This record looks at one T cell receptor beta chain sequence and its context. Antigen unknown. These data come from a study of cytomegalovirus exposure and HLA in healthy donors. Study-wide results and caveats: Overall, about 160 TCR beta chains were annotated as cytomegalovirus-associated.

The PCR made use of 60 Vbeta and 13 Jbeta primers. Using immunoSEQ multiplex PCR, the repertoire was profiled, and TCRdb retains in-frame clones only, with some absent. The clone table shows 80,000 or so clones, with the ten largest holding roughly 15%. The CDR3 has 16 residues. V was clipped by 6 bases and J by 4 bases; unmatched bases: 10. Germline V CDR1 and CDR2: SGHRS, YFSETQ. Sequenced sample: PBMCs. The sequence was obtained from a man in his fifties or sixties in good health and CMV-seropositive. The V call is TRBV5-1, the J call TRBJ2-6; 7 bases map to TRBD1. The CDR3 coding sequence is TGCGCCAGCAAACAGGGGCTGAAGGCCGGGGCCAACGTCCTGACTTTC. Translating gives CASKQGLKAGANVLTF.